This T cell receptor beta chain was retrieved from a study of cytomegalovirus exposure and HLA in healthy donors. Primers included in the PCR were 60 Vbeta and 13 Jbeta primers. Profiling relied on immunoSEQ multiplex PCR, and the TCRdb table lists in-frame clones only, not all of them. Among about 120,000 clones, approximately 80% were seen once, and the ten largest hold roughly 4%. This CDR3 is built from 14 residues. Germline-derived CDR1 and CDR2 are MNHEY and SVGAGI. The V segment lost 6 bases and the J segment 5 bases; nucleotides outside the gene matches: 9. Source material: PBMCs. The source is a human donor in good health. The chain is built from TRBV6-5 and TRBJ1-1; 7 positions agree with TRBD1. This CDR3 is CASSRGQTNTEAFF. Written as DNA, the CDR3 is TGTGCCAGCAGCCGGGGACAGACCAATACTGAAGCTTTCTTT.